These T cell receptor beta chains were read from a single sample in a study of shared clonotypes between healthy human individuals. The assay was immunoSEQ multiplex PCR, and TCRdb's table has in-frame clones only and misses some. The sample contains about 700,000 clones, 92% of which appear only once. Sequenced sample: naive CD8+ T cells sorted from blood. All receptors derive from a man aged 25-45 years in good health. The CDR3 runs from the conserved cysteine through the conserved F or W. A D gene is named only where the DNA matches it firmly. A row's size may be missing; if present it is once, few, many or a size class.

J gene: TRBJ1-1; clone size: -; V gene: TRBV7-2; D gene: -; CDR3 DNA: TGTGCCAGCAGCCCCGTAACAGGAGGTAACACTGAAGCTTTCTTT; CDR3 protein: CASSPVTGGNTEAFF
J gene: TRBJ1-1; clone size: few; V gene: TRBV5-1; D gene: -; CDR3 DNA: TGCGCCAGCAGCTTGAGTCCCCTGAACACTGAAGCTTTCTTT; CDR3 protein: CASSLSPLNTEAFF
J gene: TRBJ2-5; clone size: -; V gene: TRBV4-3; D gene: -; CDR3 DNA: TGCGCCAGCAGCCAAGACTTGTACCAAGAGACCCAGTACTTC; CDR3 protein: CASSQDLYQETQYF
J gene: TRBJ2-1; clone size: -; V gene: TRBV5-6; D gene: TRBD2; CDR3 DNA: TGTGCCAGCAGCCCTCCAGAACTAGCGGGCGGATACAATGAGCAGTTCTTC; CDR3 protein: CASSPPELAGGYNEQFF
J gene: TRBJ1-5; clone size: few; V gene: TRBV27; D gene: -; CDR3 DNA: TGTGCCAGCAGTTTAGGGCCTAGTCAGCCCCAGCATTTT; CDR3 protein: CASSLGPSQPQHF
J gene: TRBJ2-1; clone size: -; V gene: TRBV5-4; D gene: -; CDR3 DNA: TGTGCCAGCAGCTTGGAGGATTACAATGAGCAGTTCTTC; CDR3 protein: CASSLEDYNEQFF
J gene: TRBJ2-1; clone size: -; V gene: TRBV6-6; D gene: -; CDR3 DNA: TGTGCCAGCTTATCGGGCAGCCAAGACAATGAGCAGTTCTTC; CDR3 protein: CASLSGSQDNEQFF
J gene: TRBJ1-1; clone size: -; V gene: TRBV7-9; D gene: -; CDR3 DNA: TGTGCCAGCAGCTATGGGCCGGGAATCTTT; CDR3 protein: CASSYGPGIF
J gene: TRBJ1-5; clone size: -; V gene: TRBV30; D gene: -; CDR3 DNA: TGTGCCTGGAGTGTGGGGGACAATCAGCCCCAGCATTTT; CDR3 protein: CAWSVGDNQPQHF
J gene: TRBJ2-1; clone size: -; V gene: TRBV6-6; D gene: TRBD2; CDR3 DNA: TGTGCCAGCAGCCTCACGCAAGCGGGACTCCACAATGAGCAGTTCTTC; CDR3 protein: CASSLTQAGLHNEQFF